A selection of T cell receptor beta chains follows, all from one sample in a study of T-cell memory formation after mild COVID-19. From the 5' RACE reads, TCRdb called clonotypes with MiXCR, one entry per CDR3 protein. The sample consists of approximately 410,000 distinct CDR3 sequences, about 25% of them appearing once. Sequences were obtained from PBMCs or a T cell subset sorted from them (not recorded which). These receptors originate from an adult woman who had mild COVID-19 (a few samples of this study predate the infection). Cell type and time point are not known. The CDR3 runs from the conserved cysteine through the conserved F or W. A D gene is named only where the DNA matches it firmly. Size values are once, few and many counts, or a class for expanded clones, and some rows have none.

v_gene	d_gene	j_gene	abundance	CDR3nt	CDR3aa
TRBV29-1	-	TRBJ2-5	-	TGCAGTGGCAGAGACGGGGGAGGAGAGACCCAGTACTTC	CSGRDGGGETQYF
TRBV5-1	-	TRBJ1-1	few	TGCGCCAGCAGCGAGAACAGGGAAACCAGGCCAGCCACTGAAGCTTTCTTT	CASSENRETRPATEAFF
TRBV27	-	TRBJ2-7	few	TGTGCCAGCAGTTTATCCTTCGGGGACAAGACCTACGAGCAGTACTTC	CASSLSFGDKTYEQYF
TRBV7-9	-	TRBJ2-7	-	TGTGCCAGCAGCTTAGGGGGGTCAGCGGAGTCCTACGAGCAGTACTTC	CASSLGGSAESYEQYF
TRBV5-1	-	TRBJ1-1	-	TGCGCCAGCAGCTTACCGGCCCCGACAGGAGAAGCTTTCTTT	CASSLPAPTGEAFF
TRBV7-9	TRBD2	TRBJ2-1	many	TGTGCCAGCAGCTTAGTAGCGGGACTACCTAATAACAATGAGCAGTTCTTC	CASSLVAGLPNNNEQFF
TRBV14	-	TRBJ2-7	-	TGTGCCAGCAGCCCCCTCGGTACGGCTAGCTCCGAGCAGTACTTC	CASSPLGTASSEQYF
TRBV10-3	TRBD2	TRBJ2-3	few	TGTGCCATCAGGGCGACTAGCGGGAGCGTTAGCACAGATACGCAGTATTTT	CAIRATSGSVSTDTQYF
TRBV20-1	-	TRBJ2-1	many	TGCAGTGCCACACTATACAATGAGCAGTTCTTC	CSATLYNEQFF
TRBV20-1	TRBD2	TRBJ2-1	-	TGCAGTGCTAGAGTTTCGGGACTAGCGGACAATGAGCAGTTCTTC	CSARVSGLADNEQFF
TRBV2	-	TRBJ2-1	few	TGTGCCAGCAGTGTGGAGAGCTCCTACAATGAGCAGTTCTTC	CASSVESSYNEQFF
TRBV6-2/TRBV6-3	-	TRBJ2-7	-	TGTGCCAGCACGACGGGGACCAGCTCCTACGAGCAGTACTTC	CASTTGTSSYEQYF
TRBV24-1	-	TRBJ2-1	-	TGTGCCACCAGTCCTACAGGGAGGAACTACAATGAGCAGTTCTTC	CATSPTGRNYNEQFF
TRBV7-9	-	TRBJ1-5	few	TGTGCCAGCAGCTTAGGGCAGTTGAGCAATCAGCCCCAGCATTTT	CASSLGQLSNQPQHF
TRBV12-3/TRBV12-4	TRBD2	TRBJ2-5	-	TGTGCCAGCAGTTTAGCCCCCCTAGCGGGAGGGCCAGAGACCCAGTACTTC	CASSLAPLAGGPETQYF
TRBV29-1	TRBD2	TRBJ2-2	-	TGCAGCGCGGGAGGGGACCGGAACACCGGGGAGCTGTTTTTT	CSAGGDRNTGELFF
TRBV25-1	TRBD1	TRBJ2-1	-	TGTGCCAGCAGTGACCAAACAGGGGGCCGAGAATACAATGAGCAGTTCTTC	CASSDQTGGREYNEQFF
TRBV9	TRBD2	TRBJ2-1	-	TGTGCCAGCAGCGCAGGGGGGACTAGCACTCCTACAGGGAATGAGCAGTTCTTC	CASSAGGTSTPTGNEQFF
TRBV3-1	-	TRBJ2-7	-	TGTGCCAGCAGCCAAGGGACTACTAGATATTACGAGCAGTACTTC	CASSQGTTRYYEQYF
TRBV7-2	-	TRBJ2-7	few	TGTGCCAGCAGTTATCCAGGAGGGCCCCGGGATTACGAGCAGTACTTC	CASSYPGGPRDYEQYF
TRBV7-9	-	TRBJ2-3	few	TGTGCCAGCATGCGGGGCGCCACAGATACGCAGTATTTT	CASMRGATDTQYF
TRBV5-6	-	TRBJ1-5	-	TGTGCCAGCAGCTTGAGTACAAGCGCGAGCAATCAGCCCCAGCATTTT	CASSLSTSASNQPQHF
TRBV7-2	TRBD2	TRBJ2-1	-	TGTGCCAGCAGCACCCCGGGACTAGGTGCCAATGAGCAGTTCTTC	CASSTPGLGANEQFF
TRBV14	-	TRBJ2-1	-	TGTGCCAGCAGCCGAGGTCGGTTCAGGACCGTCACTGAAAATGAGCAGTTCTTC	CASSRGRFRTVTENEQFF
TRBV6-2/TRBV6-3	-	TRBJ2-3	many	TGTGCCAGCAGTCCCAATCGACTTTTCACTTATGGGCAGTATTTT	CASSPNRLFTYGQYF
TRBV11-2	-	TRBJ2-1	few	TGTGCCAGCAGCTCTCCCCGGGAGCAGTTCTTC	CASSSPREQFF
TRBV7-2	-	TRBJ2-1	few	TGTGCCAGCAGCTTAGATTCCGGACTCTACAATGAGCAGTTCTTC	CASSLDSGLYNEQFF
TRBV6-5	-	TRBJ2-7	few	TGTGCCAGCAGATGGCGACAGGCCCGCCCTACCTACGAGCAGTACTTC	CASRWRQARPTYEQYF
TRBV5-1	TRBD2	TRBJ2-1	many	TGCGCCAGCAGCCCACTAGCGGGGCCTTACAATGAGCAGTTCTTC	CASSPLAGPYNEQFF